This record concerns one T cell receptor beta chain sequence. The antigen remains unidentified. The CDR3 spans 17 residues. Per germline, CDR1 DFQATT and CDR2 SNEGSKA (reference sequence). Reanalyzing the 5' RACE reads, TCRdb keeps one entry per CDR3 protein, without DNA. This sample's clone table lists tens of thousands of distinct CDR3 sequences. The sample comes from a study of T cells expressing NK-cell markers. For the study at large: Out of eight donors sequenced, seven tested HCMV-seropositive and the remaining one seronegative. The study's findings and limits: It remained uncertain whether the expanded NKG2C+ T cell clones were specific for HCMV antigens. The CD3+CD56-NKG2C+ fraction was also led by these clonotypes in a handful of donors. In a group of several donors, dominant NKG2C+ clonotypes represented about 1.0-8% of CD8+ T cells.

Sequences were obtained from blood T cells: a sorted CD56 or NKG2C T cell subset, CD4+ or CD8+ T cells, or bulk PBMC T cells (not recorded which). The sequence derives from a woman aged 18 to 75 in good health. The V gene is TRBV20-1, the J gene TRBJ2-4; the TRBD2 assignment by TCRdb is unverifiable without DNA. The CDR3 loop reads CSAREWIVAGGVDIQYF.